The 18 T cell receptor beta chains below were found in one sample sequenced in a study of T cells after posttransplantation cyclophosphamide. Sequencing was performed with immunoSEQ multiplex PCR; in TCRdb, only in-frame clones are kept and a portion is missing. The sample lists 5,500 to 7,500 clones; roughly 98% were seen once. Sequencing was done on a sample of memory CD4+ T cells sorted from PBMCs. These receptors all stem from a man in his forties or fifties in good health, CMV-negative, and a related stem cell transplant donor.

As for this clone: Different DNA sequences within this sample yield the same CDR3. The rearrangement joins TRBV18 to TRBJ2-1; the D gene is possibly TRBD1 (6 bases). The CDR3 loop spans 15 amino acids. Looked up from germline, CDR1 is KGHSH and CDR2 is LQKENI. V gave up 4 bases and J gave up 12 bases, with 22 bases separating them. CDR3 sequence reads: CASSLLQGENDGQFF. CDR3 DNA sequence: TGTGCCAGCTCACTCTTACAGGGAGAAAATGATGGGCAGTTCTTC. The variable domain in full, completed from reference TRBV18 and TRBJ2-1, reads NAGVMQNPRHLVRRRGQEARLRCSPMKGHSHVYWYRQLPEEGLKFMVYLQKENIIDESGMPKERFSAEFPKEGPSILRIQQVVRGDSAAYFCASSLLQGENDGQFFGPGTRLTVL.

The rearrangement joins TRBV19 to TRBJ2-3, with D possibly being TRBD2 (7 bases). V was cut by 3 bases and J by 8 bases, with 15 bases left in between. This CDR3 comprises 14 residues. Germline V gene data show CDR1 as LNHDA and CDR2 as SQIVND (reference sequence). The CDR3 DNA is TGTGCCAGTAGTATGGAGCAGGGGAGGGGTACGCAGTATTTT. Encoded protein: CASSMEQGRGTQYF.

This chain joins TRBV5-1 and TRBJ2-1, with 13 bases lining up with TRBD2. This CDR3 comprises 16 residues. V lost 0 bases, J lost 7 bases, and 4 bases stayed unmatched. Germline-derived CDR1 and CDR2 are SGHRS and YFSETQ. Here the CDR3 reads CASSLGTSGRWNEQFF. The CDR3 DNA is TGCGCCAGCAGCTTGGGGACTAGCGGGAGATGGAATGAGCAGTTCTTC. The full variable domain, completed using reference TRBV5-1 and TRBJ2-1, is KAGVTQTPRYLIKTRGQQVTLSCSPISGHRSVSWYQQTPGQGLQFLFEYFSETQRNKGNFPGRFSGRQFSNSRSEMNVSTLELGDSALYLCASSLGTSGRWNEQFFGPGTRLTVL.

This clone was seen a single time. This chain connects TRBV29-1 to TRBJ2-6, with TRBD1 as a possible D gene (5 bases). V dropped 6 bases and J dropped 1 base, with 7 bases sitting between them. The CDR3 is made up of 13 amino acids. Germline CDR1 and CDR2: SQVTM and ANQGSEA. Written as DNA, the CDR3 is TGCAGCGTACAGGAATCTGGGGCCAACGTCCTGACTTTC. Its translation is CSVQESGANVLTF. Full variable domain (rest looked up from reference TRBV29-1 and TRBJ2-6): SAVISQKPSRDICQRGTSLTIQCQVDSQVTMMFWYRQQPGQSLTLIATANQGSEATYESGFVIDKFPISRPNLTFSTLTVSNMSPEDSSIYLCSVQESGANVLTFGAGSRLTVL.

The rearrangement joins TRBV29-1 to TRBJ2-5, with D unclear. This CDR3 has 13 residues. Germline CDR1 SQVTM, CDR2 ANQGSEA. V was cut by 8 bases and J by 5 bases, with 18 bases left in between. The CDR3 nucleotides are TGCAGCCTTCACGACGGGTACGGGGAGACCCAGTACTTC. Translated, it gives CSLHDGYGETQYF.

The gene calls are TRBV9 and TRBJ2-3; perhaps TRBD2 as D (7 bases). Germline V CDR1 and CDR2: SGDLS, YYNGEE. The CDR3 totals 15 residues. Trimming removed 0 bases from V and 6 bases from J, with 14 bases in between. The CDR3 coding sequence is TGTGCCAGCAGCGTAGGGCGGGGGCGCGGGGATACGCAGTATTTT. It specifies CASSVGRGRGDTQYF.

The V and J genes are TRBV19 and TRBJ1-2; 7 positions match TRBD1. The CDR3 is 14 amino acids. The ends lost 2 bases at V and 4 bases at J; junction bases unmatched: 4. From germline, CDR1 is LNHDA and CDR2 SQIVND (reference sequence). Written as DNA, the CDR3 is TGTGCCAGTAGTATACTTGCAGGGGGCTATGGCTACACCTTC. Its protein is CASSILAGGYGYTF.

This chain connects TRBV6-5 to TRBJ2-7, with TRBD1 matching over 8 bases. Germline CDR1 reads MNHEY; CDR2 reads SVGAGI. The CDR3 runs 11 residues. V lost 5 bases, J lost 9 bases, and 3 bases stayed unmatched. CDR3 nucleotide sequence: TGTGCCAGCAGTCAAGGGACAGGGCAGTACTTC. Its protein is CASSQGTGQYF.

About this clone itself: Other DNA sequences in the same sample also yield this CDR3. V and J are TRBV29-1 and TRBJ1-1, with TRBD1 matching over 8 bases. The J segment lost 0 bases and the V segment lost 5 bases, leaving 2 bases of the junction unmatched. From germline, CDR1 is SQVTM and CDR2 ANQGSEA. The length of the CDR3 is 13 residues. The CDR3 here is CSVNRGMNTEAFF. The CDR3 DNA is TGCAGCGTTAACAGGGGGATGAACACTGAAGCTTTCTTT.

This clone was picked up one time. The chain has TRBV28 and TRBJ1-4, with unresolved D. There are 15 residues in the CDR3. Germline loops: CDR1 MDHEN, CDR2 SYDVKM. The V gene lost 3 bases and the J gene lost 4 bases, with 12 bases spanning the gap. The CDR3: CASSFVRTVNEKLFF. The DNA of the CDR3 is TGTGCCAGCAGTTTCGTAAGGACTGTTAATGAAAAACTGTTTTTT.

The rearrangement uses TRBV30 and TRBJ2-2, with D possibly TRBD1 on 6 matching bases. CDR3 length: 14 residues. CDR1 GTSNPN and CDR2 SVGIG come from the germline V gene (reference sequence). Trimming took 5 bases from V and 4 from J, leaving 14 bases between them. In nucleotides, the CDR3 is TGTGCCTGGGAACCAGGGGTTAGCACCGGGGAGCTGTTTTTT. This gives the protein CAWEPGVSTGELFF.

The J gene is TRBJ2-3, the V gene TRBV11-1, with 9 bases aligning to TRBD2. Germline V gene lookup returns CDR1 SGHAT and CDR2 FQDESV (reference sequence). The CDR3 is made up of 14 amino acids. J gave up 2 bases and V 8 bases, and 5 bases lay outside the gene matches. The CDR3 DNA sequence: TGTGCCAGCCGGCTAGCGGGATTCACAGATACGCAGTATTTT. Residues: CASRLAGFTDTQYF.

The rearrangement joins TRBV19 to TRBJ2-1, with 10 nucleotides matching TRBD1. The CDR3 totals 15 residues. Germline V CDR1 and CDR2: LNHDA, SQIVND (reference sequence). After removal of 5 bases from V and 5 bases from J, the junction contained 6 bases not matched to a gene. For the CDR3, the DNA is TGTGCCAGTAGTTCCAGGGACAGGGGAGACAATGAGCAGTTCTTC. This translates into CASSSRDRGDNEQFF.

The chain has TRBV19 and TRBJ2-2; a possible D gene is TRBD1 (5 bases). The V gene's germline CDR1 is LNHDA and CDR2 SQIVND (reference sequence). The CDR3 consists of 14 residues. The V gene lost 4 bases and the J gene lost 4 bases, with 10 bases spanning the gap. CDR3 coding DNA: TGTGCCAGTAGTAACCAGGGTAGCACCGGGGAGCTGTTTTTT. This sequence encodes CASSNQGSTGELFF.

The V gene is TRBV11-3, the J gene TRBJ2-3, with D unclear. The germline V gene encodes CDR1 SGHNT and CDR2 YENEEA. The V end lost 0 bases, the J end lost 2 bases, and 3 bases lay between the germline ends. The CDR3 loop spans 13 amino acids. In nucleotides, the CDR3 is TGTGCCAGCAGCTTAGACCACACAGATACGCAGTATTTT. It encodes CASSLDHTDTQYF. The full variable domain, its missing parts supplied by reference TRBV11-3 and TRBJ2-3, is EAGVVQSPRYKIIEKKQPVAFWCNPISGHNTLYWYLQNLGQGPELLIRYENEEAVDDSQLPKDRFSAERLKGVDSTLKIQPAELGDSAVYLCASSLDHTDTQYFGPGTRLTVL.

The DNA of the CDR3 is TGTGCCAGCAGCTTGGCCGGGACGGCGGGACTAGACCAAGAGACCCAGTACTTC. It codes for CASSLAGTAGLDQETQYF. The chain has TRBV7-9 and TRBJ2-5; TRBD2 matches at 8 bases. J lost 0 bases, V lost 3 bases, and 12 bases had no gene match. Germline V gene lookup returns CDR1 SEHNR and CDR2 FQNEAQ (reference sequence). This CDR3 has 18 amino acids.

The chain has TRBV29-1 and TRBJ2-7; 8 bases are a match to TRBD2. The germline CDR1 and CDR2 sequences are SQVTM and ANQGSEA. The CDR3 length is 14 residues. V shed 1 base, J shed 2 bases, and the junction held 4 bases outside the gene matches. This CDR3 is CSVEVGRATYEQYF. DNA of the CDR3: TGCAGCGTTGAAGTCGGGAGGGCGACCTACGAGCAGTACTTC.

The rearrangement joins TRBV6-6 to TRBJ2-5; D unclear. Per germline, CDR1 MNHNY and CDR2 SVGAGI (reference sequence). V lost 4 bases, J lost 2 bases, and 5 bases lay in between. This CDR3 has 12 residues. This chain's CDR3 is CASSSPQETQYF. CDR3 nucleotide sequence: TGTGCCAGCAGTTCCCCGCAAGAGACCCAGTACTTC.